These 24 T cell receptor beta chains originate from one sample sequenced in a study of Ad26.COV2.S vaccination and SARS-CoV-2 variants. Generated by immunoSEQ multiplex PCR, the TCRdb table keeps only in-frame clones and is missing some. Of roughly 420,000 clones in the sample, 75% to 90% are singletons; the top ten hold over 2%. Noted treatment: roughly 19 received Ad26.COV2.S at low or high dose, single or two shots; roughly five received placebo; per-sample allocation not given. Day 63 after the first vaccine or placebo injection was the time point for sampling. Here the sequenced sample was peripheral blood, taken in a trial of Ad26.COV2.S vaccine versus placebo. The receptors come from a person aged 18 to 59 who received the Ad26.COV2.S COVID-19 vaccine or a placebo.

The rearrangement links TRBV18 to TRBJ2-3, with D perhaps matching TRBD1 or TRBD2 (6 bases each). Germline V CDR1 and CDR2: KGHSH, LQKENI. The CDR3 is made up of 14 amino acids. V lost 3 bases and J lost 4, with 11 bases in between. CDR3 amino acids: CASSPPGAADTQYF. The DNA for the CDR3 is TGTGCCAGCTCACCCCCGGGGGCGGCAGATACGCAGTATTTT.

This chain links TRBV5-1 with TRBJ2-3; 7 positions agree with TRBD2. V lost 5 bases to trimming and J lost 0 bases; unmatched junction nucleotides: 6. The CDR3 runs 15 residues. Per germline, CDR1 SGHRS and CDR2 YFSETQ. CDR3 coding DNA: TGCGCCAGCAGTCGGGGGAGGGTTAGCACAGATACGCAGTATTTT. Translating it yields CASSRGRVSTDTQYF.

The CDR3 sequence: CASWDSPYSNQPQHF. Here the CDR3 DNA reads TGTGCCAGCTGGGACAGTCCCTATAGCAATCAGCCCCAGCATTTT. The V and J genes are TRBV6-5 and TRBJ1-5, with 7 bases lining up with TRBD1. V dropped 8 bases and J dropped 0; count of bases not matched to a gene: 7. Germline V CDR1 and CDR2: MNHEY, SVGAGI. The CDR3 totals 15 residues.

This clone has a single count. The CDR3 is CASSATGSYGYTF. The CDR3 DNA reads TGTGCCAGCAGCGCCACAGGGAGCTATGGCTACACCTTC. This chain links TRBV7-6 with TRBJ1-2, with D possibly TRBD1 on 6 matching bases. V shed 5 bases and J shed 4 bases, with 11 bases lying between them. The CDR3 runs 13 residues. Germline lookup yields CDR1 SGHVS and CDR2 FNYEAQ. Combining the CDR3 with reference TRBV7-6 and TRBJ1-2 gives the whole variable domain GAGVSQSPRYKVTKRGQDVALRCDPISGHVSLYWYRQALGQGPEFLTYFNYEAQQDKSGLPNDRFSAERPEGSISTLTIQRTEQRDSAMYRCASSATGSYGYTFGSGTRLTVV.

The rearrangement joins TRBV15 to TRBJ2-1; a weak D match, TRBD2 (6 bases). The germline gives CDR1 LNHNV, CDR2 YYDKDF (reference sequence). This CDR3 contains 14 residues. V lost 3 bases and J lost 7, with 13 bases in between. CDR3 residues: CATSSPGLLNEQFF. CDR3 nucleotide sequence: TGTGCCACCAGCAGCCCGGGACTTTTAAATGAGCAGTTCTTC.

The rearrangement links TRBV2 to TRBJ2-2, with D possibly being TRBD1 or TRBD2 (5 bases each). V was trimmed by 1 base and J by 6 bases, leaving 12 bases between them. The CDR3 contains 15 residues. The germline CDR1 and CDR2 sequences are SNHLY and FYNNEI. CDR3 DNA: TGTGCCAGCAGTGAAGTACGAGGGGTGGCCGGGGAGCTGTTTTTT. This codes for CASSEVRGVAGELFF. Drawing the rest from reference TRBV2 and TRBJ2-2, the complete variable domain is EPEVTQTPSHQVTQMGQEVILRCVPISNHLYFYWYRQILGQKVEFLVSFYNNEISEKSEIFDDQFSVERPDGSNFTLKIRSTKLEDSAMYFCASSEVRGVAGELFFGEGSRLTVL.

The rearrangement uses TRBV25-1 and TRBJ2-5, with D perhaps matching TRBD2 (5 bases). Trimming took off 3 bases at V and 2 bases at J, with 13 bases between the two ends. This CDR3 is built from 15 residues. The V gene's germline CDR1 is MGHDK and CDR2 SYGVNS. Here the CDR3 DNA reads TGTGCCAGCAGTGATCGCGGACTCTTACAAGAGACCCAGTACTTC. This gives the protein CASSDRGLLQETQYF.

This sequence joins TRBV5-4 and TRBJ2-5; 9 bases align to TRBD2. CDR3 length equals 16 residues. Germline loops: CDR1 SGHNT, CDR2 YYREEE (reference sequence). The V and J ends lost 0 bases and 2 bases, in that order; junction bases with no gene match: 5. In DNA form, the CDR3 reads TGTGCCAGCAGCTTGGGGTTGCGGGAGGGTCAAGAGACCCAGTACTTC. Translated, it gives CASSLGLREGQETQYF.

This clone has a handful of counts. The chain couples TRBV4-2 to TRBJ2-2; D gene ambiguous. Trimming pared 0 bases from V and 1 base from J, leaving 6 bases between. CDR3 length equals 15 residues. Germline assignment: CDR1 LGHNA and CDR2 YNFKEQ. The CDR3 protein is CASSQERLNTGELFF. CDR3 in DNA: TGTGCCAGCAGCCAAGAGCGCCTGAACACCGGGGAGCTGTTTTTT.

The chain uses TRBV2 and TRBJ2-2; TRBD2 aligns across 14 bases. The V and J ends lost 6 bases and 6 bases, in that order; junction bases with no gene match: 3. The CDR3 has 15 residues. CDR1 and CDR2 (germline): SNHLY, FYNNEI. In DNA form, the CDR3 reads TGTGCCAGCAGACAGGGACTAGCGGGAGCCGGGGAGCTGTTTTTT. Protein sequence: CASRQGLAGAGELFF.

CDR3 nucleotides: TGTGCCAGCGGTGTGACAGATGAAGAGACCCAGTACTTC. Protein sequence: CASGVTDEETQYF. This chain joins TRBV3-1 (or the pseudogene TRBV3-2) and TRBJ2-5, with D tentatively TRBD1 (5 bases). Germline V lookup: CDR1 LGHDT, CDR2 YNNKEL (reference sequence). CDR3 size: 13 residues. Trimming removed 8 bases at V and 3 bases at J, with 13 bases between.

Notes on this clone: Other DNA sequences in the same sample also yield this CDR3. This chain connects TRBV24-1 to TRBJ1-1, with 7 bases aligning to TRBD1. Germline V gene lookup returns CDR1 KGHDR and CDR2 SFDVKD. The CDR3 consists of 15 residues. V shed 4 bases and J 3 bases; nucleotides not matched to a gene: 7. The CDR3 nucleotides are TGTGCCACCAGTGACCCTTCTACAGGGGACACTGAAGCTTTCTTT. Encoded protein: CATSDPSTGDTEAFF.

V gene TRBV12-5 combines with J gene TRBJ1-2, with a possible D match to TRBD1 (6 bases). The CDR3 consists of 15 residues. CDR1 and CDR2 (germline): LGHNT, FRNRAP. Between the trimmed V and J ends, which lost 4 bases and 3 bases, there was a span of 15 bases. CDR3 nucleotide sequence: TGTGCTAGTGGTTCGGACAGCGATGGGGACTATGGCTACACCTTC. Translating it yields CASGSDSDGDYGYTF.

The chain links TRBV4-3 to TRBJ2-1; maybe TRBD2 (6 bases). The V end lost 0 bases, the J end lost 4 bases, and 10 bases lay between the germline ends. The CDR3 runs 15 residues. Germline-derived CDR1 and CDR2 are LGHNA and YSLEER. CDR3 amino acids: CASSQDAGPYNEQFF. DNA for the CDR3: TGCGCCAGCAGCCAAGATGCGGGACCATACAATGAGCAGTTCTTC.

The chain joins TRBV19 to TRBJ1-6; 12 bases fit TRBD1. The trim removed 6 bases at V and 9 bases at J, leaving 6 bases unmatched. CDR3 length equals 15 residues. Germline assignment: CDR1 LNHDA and CDR2 SQIVND (reference sequence). The CDR3 spells CASRLGTGGLSPLHF. The CDR3 bases are TGTGCCAGTAGACTTGGGACAGGGGGCCTTTCACCCCTCCACTTT.

The chain couples TRBV4-3 to TRBJ1-5, with D hard to call. Germline loops: CDR1 LGHNA, CDR2 YSLEER. The CDR3 consists of 16 residues. Trimming left V 7 bases short and J 4 bases short, with 20 bases between. The CDR3 region is CASNHLYFLDNQPQHF. The CDR3 DNA follows: TGCGCCAGCAACCACCTCTATTTTCTAGATAATCAGCCCCAGCATTTT.

The chain combines TRBV5-1 with TRBJ1-2, with 8 bases fitting TRBD1. The germline V gene has CDR1 SGHRS and CDR2 YFSETQ. V was clipped by 4 bases and J by 4 bases; unmatched bases: 9. This CDR3 region has 15 residues. The CDR3 sequence is CASSGSGGAGYGYTF. In nucleotides, the CDR3 is TGCGCCAGCAGCGGATCAGGGGGCGCGGGCTATGGCTACACCTTC. Combining the CDR3 with reference TRBV5-1 and TRBJ1-2 gives the whole variable domain KAGVTQTPRYLIKTRGQQVTLSCSPISGHRSVSWYQQTPGQGLQFLFEYFSETQRNKGNFPGRFSGRQFSNSRSEMNVSTLELGDSALYLCASSGSGGAGYGYTFGSGTRLTVV.

V and J are TRBV19 and TRBJ2-1; 7 nucleotides align to TRBD2. CDR1 is LNHDA and CDR2 is SQIVND in the germline V gene (reference sequence). Germline trimming cut 0 bases from V and 7 bases from J; bases unmatched to any gene: 6. The CDR3 contains 15 residues. CDR3 amino acids: CASSIDPGGRNEQFF. The CDR3 DNA follows: TGTGCCAGTAGTATAGATCCGGGAGGTCGTAATGAGCAGTTCTTC.

V and J are TRBV28 and TRBJ2-7; 7 bases match TRBD1. Trimming cost V 7 bases and J 3 bases; bases outside gene matches: 9. CDR1 and CDR2 (germline): MDHEN, SYDVKM. The CDR3 is 14 residues long. CDR3 coding DNA: TGTGCCAGCACGTACAGGGGCGTCAGCTACGAGCAGTACTTC. Its translation is CASTYRGVSYEQYF.

This chain uses TRBV29-1 with TRBJ2-3; the D is unclear. The ends were cut back, 4 bases at V and 2 bases at J, with 13 bases in the middle. This CDR3 spans 14 amino acids. CDR1 is SQVTM and CDR2 is ANQGSEA in the germline V gene. The CDR3 coding sequence is TGCAGCGTTGCCGCCAGCCCCCTCACAGATACGCAGTATTTT. Protein: CSVAASPLTDTQYF.

The V gene is TRBV15, the J gene TRBJ1-1; D remains unclear. The germline V gene encodes CDR1 LNHNV and CDR2 YYDKDF (reference sequence). This CDR3 has 13 amino acids. Trimming left V 0 bases short and J 11 bases short, with 13 bases between. CDR3 sequence reads: CATSRDGGYRAFF. In DNA form, the CDR3 reads TGTGCCACCAGCAGAGATGGAGGGTATCGGGCTTTCTTT.

The chain employs TRBV5-5 and TRBJ2-1; the match to TRBD1 covers 8 bases. The V gene's germline CDR1 is SGHKS and CDR2 YYEKEE (reference sequence). The junction had 15 bases not matched to a gene; V was cut back by 4 bases and J by 6 bases. The CDR3 consists of 17 residues. CDR3 protein: CASSPGQGSNRVNEQFF. The CDR3 bases are TGTGCCAGCAGCCCCGGACAGGGTAGTAATCGGGTCAATGAGCAGTTCTTC.

This chain connects TRBV4-1 to TRBJ1-4, with D perhaps matching TRBD1 (6 bases). The CDR3 consists of 18 residues. Germline V gives CDR1 MGHRA, CDR2 YSYEKL. The V and J ends lost 1 base and 2 bases respectively, with 17 bases between them. The CDR3 sequence is CASSQVGRNRGTNEKLFF. CDR3 DNA: TGCGCCAGCAGCCAAGTGGGACGGAATAGGGGGACTAATGAAAAACTGTTTTTT.

The chain is built from TRBV4-2 and TRBJ2-2; D unresolved. V dropped 8 bases and J dropped 0 bases, with 16 bases sitting between them. The CDR3 spans 16 residues. Germline V gene data show CDR1 as LGHNA and CDR2 as YNFKEQ. CDR3 amino acids: CASRRIGFANTGELFF. CDR3 DNA: TGTGCCAGCCGGCGGATCGGGTTCGCGAACACCGGGGAGCTGTTTTTT.